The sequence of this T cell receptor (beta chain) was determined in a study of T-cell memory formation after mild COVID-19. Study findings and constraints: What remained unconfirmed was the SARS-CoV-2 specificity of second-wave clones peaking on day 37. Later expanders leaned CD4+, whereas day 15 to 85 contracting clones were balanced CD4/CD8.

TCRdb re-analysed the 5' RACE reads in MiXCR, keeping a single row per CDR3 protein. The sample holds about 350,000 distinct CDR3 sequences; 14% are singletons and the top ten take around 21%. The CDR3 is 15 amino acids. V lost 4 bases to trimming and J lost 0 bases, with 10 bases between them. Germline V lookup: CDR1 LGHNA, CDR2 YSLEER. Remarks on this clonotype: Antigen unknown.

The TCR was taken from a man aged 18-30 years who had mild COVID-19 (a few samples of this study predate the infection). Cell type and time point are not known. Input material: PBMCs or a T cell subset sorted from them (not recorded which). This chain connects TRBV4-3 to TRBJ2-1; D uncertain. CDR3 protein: CASSLTGYSYNEQFF. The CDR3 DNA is TGCGCCAGCAGCCTGACCGGGTACTCCTACAATGAGCAGTTCTTC.